Below, 13 T cell receptor beta chains from the same sample are listed, as sequenced in a study of blood T cells in healthy people across ages. Sample-barcoded 5' priming and a J-beta primer mix drove a second PCR of 7 to 11 cycles. Via MiXCR, TCRdb re-called the 5' RACE reads, giving one row per CDR3 protein. The data contain 1.5 million to 2 million distinct CDR3 sequences, about 49% of them singletons. The sequenced sample was blood. Receptors originate from a woman between 40 and 50 years old in good health.

The chain uses TRBV20-1 and TRBJ2-7; tentative D call: TRBD1 (6 bases). Germline CDR1 is DFQATT and CDR2 is SNEGSKA (reference sequence). Trimming removed 3 bases from V and 5 bases from J, with 11 bases in between. This CDR3 region has 12 residues. The CDR3 region is CSASLQGNEQYF. The CDR3 DNA sequence: TGCAGTGCTAGTTTACAGGGAAACGAGCAGTACTTC.

This clonotype appeared a few times. V usage is TRBV5-1 and J usage is TRBJ2-1; D remains ambiguous. The CDR3 consists of 11 residues. Trimming took off 0 bases at V and 14 bases at J, with 9 bases between the two ends. Per the germline V gene, CDR1 is SGHRS and CDR2 is YFSETQ. The CDR3 protein is CASSLGLDEFF. In DNA form, the CDR3 reads TGCGCCAGCAGCTTGGGGCTAGACGAGTTCTTC. Full variable domain (rest looked up from reference TRBV5-1 and TRBJ2-1): KAGVTQTPRYLIKTRGQQVTLSCSPISGHRSVSWYQQTPGQGLQFLFEYFSETQRNKGNFPGRFSGRQFSNSRSEMNVSTLELGDSALYLCASSLGLDEFFGPGTRLTVL.

This clonotype was detected only a few times. The CDR3 here is CASPRGTDTQYF. The CDR3, as DNA: TGCGCCTCGCCGCGCGGCACAGATACGCAGTATTTT. The chain recombines TRBV10-1 with TRBJ2-3; D gene unclear. V was cut by 11 bases and J by 1 base, with 10 bases left in between. Germline V CDR1 and CDR2: WNHNN, SYGVQD (reference sequence). There are 12 residues in the CDR3.

In this sample, this clonotype turned up a few times. The V and J genes are TRBV7-9 and TRBJ2-7, with 8 positions matching TRBD1. Germline CDR1 reads SEHNR; CDR2 reads FQNEAQ (reference sequence). V shed 5 bases and J 0 bases; nucleotides not matched to a gene: 15. CDR3 size: 18 residues. CDR3 sequence (DNA): TGTGCCAGCAGCCGTGACCCCCCCGGGACAGGAATCTCCTACGAGCAGTACTTC. Protein: CASSRDPPGTGISYEQYF. The complete variable domain, with remaining parts taken from reference TRBV7-9 and TRBJ2-7, reads DTGVSQNPRHKITKRGQNVTFRCDPISEHNRLYWYRQTLGQGPEFLTYFQNEAQLEKSRLLSDRFSAERPKGSFSTLEIQRTEQGDSAMYLCASSRDPPGTGISYEQYFGPGTRLTVT.

The rearrangement joins TRBV20-1 to TRBJ2-7; TRBD1 is a possible D gene (5 bases). Per the germline V gene, CDR1 is DFQATT and CDR2 is SNEGSKA (reference sequence). The CDR3 extends over 14 amino acids. V shed 4 bases and J shed 0 bases, with 13 bases lying between them. The CDR3 DNA sequence: TGCAGTGCTATTAATCCCAGGGCCTCCTACGAGCAGTACTTC. Its translation: CSAINPRASYEQYF.

The chain joins TRBV3-1 to TRBJ1-1; D may be TRBD1 (5 bases). This CDR3 is 14 amino acids long. With 4 bases removed from V and 1 base from J, the gap between germline ends came to 10 bases. From germline, CDR1 is LGHDT and CDR2 YNNKEL (reference sequence). The CDR3 spells CASSRITGNTEAFF. The CDR3 DNA reads TGTGCCAGCAGCCGAATTACAGGGAACACTGAAGCTTTCTTT.

V gene TRBV20-1 combines with J gene TRBJ2-3, with 10 bases lining up with TRBD2. Germline V lookup: CDR1 DFQATT, CDR2 SNEGSKA (reference sequence). V shed 4 bases and J 2 bases; nucleotides not matched to a gene: 3. The CDR3 is 14 residues long. Here the CDR3 reads CSATSGGFTDTQYF. The DNA of the CDR3 is TGCAGTGCTACTAGCGGGGGATTCACAGATACGCAGTATTTT.

The chain employs TRBV6-2 or TRBV6-3 and TRBJ2-5, with D tentatively TRBD1 (5 bases). The CDR3 length is 16 residues. Trimming removed 2 bases at V and 2 bases at J, with 15 bases between. CDR1 MNHEY and CDR2 SVGEGT come from the germline V gene. As DNA, the CDR3 is TGTGCCAGCAGTTACCTGAATGCCGACAGACAAGAGACCCAGTACTTC. Translation gives CASSYLNADRQETQYF.

The V gene is TRBV7-2, the J gene TRBJ2-5; 11 bases match TRBD1. J gave up 6 bases and V 1 base, and 7 bases lay outside the gene matches. The germline V gene encodes CDR1 SGHTA and CDR2 FQGNSA. This CDR3 has 16 amino acids. The CDR3 region is CASSLESGQGEKTQYF. The CDR3 DNA reads TGTGCCAGCAGCTTAGAATCGGGACAGGGGGAAAAGACCCAGTACTTC.

The V call is TRBV6-5, the J call TRBJ1-6, with D maybe TRBD1 (6 bases). The germline V and J ends were trimmed by 6 bases and 0 bases, with 9 bases remaining between them. Germline CDR1 reads MNHEY; CDR2 reads SVGAGI. CDR3 length: 15 residues. The CDR3 DNA reads as TGTGCCAGCAGGAAGGACAGCTCCTATAATTCACCCCTCCACTTT. It codes for CASRKDSSYNSPLHF.

The rearrangement uses TRBV6-1 and TRBJ2-7; D is perhaps TRBD1 (6 bases). Germline CDR1 reads MNHNS; CDR2 reads SASEGT. Between the trimmed V and J ends, which lost 5 bases and 2 bases, there was a span of 16 bases. There are 15 residues in the CDR3. CDR3 nucleotide sequence: TGTGCCAGCAGTACCATGAGGACAGAAGCCTACGAGCAGTACTTC. Translating gives CASSTMRTEAYEQYF.

The CDR3: CATSSATLLDPVVKTQYF. The DNA for the CDR3 is TGTGCCACCAGCAGCGCTACCCTCCTTGATCCGGTAGTCAAGACCCAGTACTTC. J is TRBJ2-5 and V is TRBV15; D is uncertain. The CDR3 sequence is 18 residues long. V lost 3 bases and J 6 bases, leaving 26 bases between the germline ends. The germline gives CDR1 LNHNV, CDR2 YYDKDF (reference sequence).

This chain uses TRBV2 with TRBJ2-2; D remains ambiguous. The CDR3 totals 14 residues. V was shortened by 3 bases and J by 2 bases, with 7 bases between the two germline ends. Germline V gene data show CDR1 as SNHLY and CDR2 as FYNNEI. The CDR3 protein is CASSEVANTGELFF. The CDR3 DNA reads TGTGCCAGCAGTGAGGTAGCCAACACCGGGGAGCTGTTTTTT. Filled out from reference TRBV2 and TRBJ2-2, the complete variable domain reads EPEVTQTPSHQVTQMGQEVILRCVPISNHLYFYWYRQILGQKVEFLVSFYNNEISEKSEIFDDQFSVERPDGSNFTLKIRSTKLEDSAMYFCASSEVANTGELFFGEGSRLTVL.